The clone carrying this T cell receptor beta chain showed up just a few times. The entirety of the isolated RNA underwent reverse transcription, so expressed TCRB transcripts were sequenced. Assay: immunoSEQ multiplex PCR; the TCRdb copy retains only in-frame clones and omits some. The repertoire consists of under 900,000 clones, with roughly a sixth occurring once and the leading ten covering 0.023%. J gave up 4 bases and V 4 bases, and 5 bases lay outside the gene matches. This CDR3 region has 14 residues. Germline CDR1 and CDR2: MDHEN and SYDVKM. The data belong to a study of beta chain features in type 1 diabetes.

This sequence was found in a woman aged 18-30 years in good health. The sample taken for sequencing was naive CD4+ T cells from blood. This chain uses TRBV28 with TRBJ2-3; the match to TRBD1 covers 7 bases. CDR3 residues: CASSSDRRADTQYF. CDR3 nucleotides: TGTGCCAGCAGTTCGGACAGGCGGGCAGATACGCAGTATTTT.